The rows below give T cell receptor beta chains drawn from one sample of a study of shared clonotypes between healthy human individuals. The repertoire was sequenced with immunoSEQ multiplex PCR; TCRdb's copy has only in-frame clones and lacks some. Of about 2.1 million clones detected, about 92% appear once; the ten largest clones hold more than 1.5%. The sequenced sample was naive CD8+ T cells from PBMCs. The receptors originated from a man between 18 and 29 years old in good health. Some clones in this sample may be carry-over from other donors' samples. Both conserved end residues are part of each CDR3. Fields, in order: clone size, D gene, J gene, V gene, CDR3 DNA, CDR3 protein. A D gene is named only where the DNA matches it firmly. Expanded clones get a size class; other rows say once, few or many, or leave the size out.

>.|.|TRBJ2-1|TRBV27
TGTGCCAGCAGTTTAACAGCAAACATCTACAATGAGCAGTTCTTC
CASSLTANIYNEQFF
>.|TRBD1|TRBJ2-2|TRBV28
TGTGCCAGCAGTCGAGGCCACCGGGACAGGGGCACCGGGGAGCTGTTTTTT
CASSRGHRDRGTGELFF
>.|.|TRBJ2-7|TRBV19
TGTGCCAGTTCGACTCGGGCAGGAGCCGACGAGCAGTACTTC
CASSTRAGADEQYF
>.|TRBD2|TRBJ2-2|TRBV7-9
TGTGCCAGCAGCCCTAGGACTAGCGGGAGGTTGAACACCGGGGAGCTGTTTTTT
CASSPRTSGRLNTGELFF
>.|TRBD1|TRBJ2-3|TRBV12-5
TGTGCTAGTGGTTTGGTACGGGACAGGGGGCGCACAGATACGCAGTATTTT
CASGLVRDRGRTDTQYF
>.|TRBD1|TRBJ2-1|TRBV5-1
TGCGCCAGCAGCTTGGACACAGGGGGCATGGGAAGCAATGAGCAGTTCTTC
CASSLDTGGMGSNEQFF
>.|TRBD2|TRBJ2-1|TRBV9
TGTGCCAGCAGCACTCGAGCGGGAGGATCTTACAATGAGCAGTTCTTC
CASSTRAGGSYNEQFF
>.|.|TRBJ2-7|TRBV9
TGTGCCAGCAGCGCAGGAGGTTTGGGGGACCCGAGCTACGAGCAGTACTTC
CASSAGGLGDPSYEQYF
>once|TRBD1|TRBJ1-1|TRBV12-5
TGTGCTAGTTTGGGCAGGGGGTCTGAAGCTTTCTTT
CASLGRGSEAFF
>.|.|TRBJ2-1|TRBV7-8
TGTGCCAGCAGCTTACTTGAAGGGACCCACTACAATGAGCAGTTCTTC
CASSLLEGTHYNEQFF
>.|TRBD2|TRBJ2-1|TRBV29-1
TGCAGCTCAAGACTAGCAGGTGAGCAGTTCTTC
CSSRLAGEQFF
>.|.|TRBJ2-7|TRBV4-1
TGCGCCAGCAGCCAAGATACTTACGAGCAGTACTTC
CASSQDTYEQYF
>.|.|TRBJ1-1|TRBV27
TGTGCCAGCAGTTTTGGCCGGGGGGGCCGCACTGAAGCTTTCTTT
CASSFGRGGRTEAFF
>.|TRBD1|TRBJ1-4|TRBV15
TGTGCCACCAGCAGCGGGACAGGGGGTTATGAAAAACTGTTTTTT
CATSSGTGGYEKLFF
>.|TRBD1|TRBJ2-1|TRBV7-9
TGTGCCAGCAGCTGGGACAGGGAGCAGTTCTTC
CASSWDREQFF
>once|.|TRBJ2-7|TRBV29-1
TGCAGCGTCGGCGGGACCGAGCAGTACTTC
CSVGGTEQYF
>few|.|TRBJ1-5|TRBV6-5
TGTGCCAGCAGTCAGGGAAGAAGCAATCAGCCCCAGCATTTT
CASSQGRSNQPQHF
>.|.|TRBJ2-7|TRBV4-1
TGCGCCAGCAGCAACTTCTACGAGCAGTACTTC
CASSNFYEQYF
>.|.|TRBJ2-7|TRBV4-3
TGCGCCAGCAGCCAAGAAAGGACACGGGCCCGTGGGTACGAGCAGTACTTC
CASSQERTRARGYEQYF
>.|.|TRBJ2-1|TRBV4-2
TGTGCCAGCAGCCCCGACCCGGGACTGGAAAGGTACAATGAGCAGTTCTTC
CASSPDPGLERYNEQFF
>.|.|TRBJ2-3|TRBV7-9
TGTGCCAGCAGCTCCGCGCGGGTCCCAGATACGCAGTATTTT
CASSSARVPDTQYF
>.|TRBD2|TRBJ2-7|TRBV6-4
TGTGCCAGCAGGAGGGCGGGAGATGTCTACGAGCAGTACTTC
CASRRAGDVYEQYF
>.|.|TRBJ2-7|TRBV4-1
TGCGCCAGCAGCCAAGATTACCCAGCCCACTCCTACGAGCAGTACTTC
CASSQDYPAHSYEQYF
>.|TRBD2|TRBJ2-7|TRBV27
TGTGCCAGCAGTGTGCGTGGACTAGGCTCCTACGAGCAGTACTTC
CASSVRGLGSYEQYF
>.|TRBD2|TRBJ2-2|TRBV4-1
TGCGCCAGCAGCCAAGGTTCCGTAATAGCGGGAGCTCTCGGGGAGCTGTTTTTT
CASSQGSVIAGALGELFF
>once|.|TRBJ2-7|TRBV9
TGTGCCAGCAGTTCGACGGCATCCTACGAGCAGTACTTC
CASSSTASYEQYF
>.|.|TRBJ1-1|TRBV19
TGTGCCAGTAGTCAGGGTACGAACACTGAAGCTTTCTTT
CASSQGTNTEAFF
>.|.|TRBJ2-2|TRBV27
TGTGCCAGCAGTTCCAGGGTGCCCGGGGAGCTGTTTTTT
CASSSRVPGELFF
>.|.|TRBJ2-7|TRBV28
TGTGCCAGCAGTTTAGGAGAGACTAAGCAGTACTTC
CASSLGETKQYF
>.|.|TRBJ2-2|TRBV5-3
TGTGCCAGAAGCTTTGTACGGCGGGTGACTAACACCGGGGAGCTGTTTTTT
CARSFVRRVTNTGELFF
>few|.|TRBJ2-1|TRBV9
TGTGCCAGCAGCGTCGGGGATGAGCAGTTCTTC
CASSVGDEQFF
>.|.|TRBJ1-2|TRBV6-5
TGTGCCAGCAGTTACAACGGGGGGCACTATGGCTACACCTTC
CASSYNGGHYGYTF
>.|TRBD2|TRBJ2-3|TRBV9
TGTGCCAGCAGCGTAAGCGGGAGAGGGCCAGATACGCAGTATTTT
CASSVSGRGPDTQYF
>.|.|TRBJ2-1|TRBV2
TGTGCCAGCACGGAACTCCTCAGCTCCTACAATGAGCAGTTCTTC
CASTELLSSYNEQFF
>.|.|TRBJ2-7|TRBV11-1
TGTGCCAGCAGCTTACAGTTATCCTACGAGCAGTACTTC
CASSLQLSYEQYF
>.|.|TRBJ2-1|TRBV10-3
TGTGCCATCAGTGAGTTCGGTTACAATGAGCAGTTCTTC
CAISEFGYNEQFF
>.|.|TRBJ1-2|TRBV19
TGTGCCGGGAGGAAGGGACCTAACTATGGCTACACCTTC
CAGRKGPNYGYTF